This note documents a single TCR beta chain sequence. The antigen remains undetermined. The data were obtained in a study of post-analysis software for immune sequencing data. Overall study results and limits: Controls had lower frequencies than patients of roughly five TRBV segments, which included TRBV5-6, TRBV5-1 and TRBV20-1.

With 0 bases clipped from V and 5 bases from J, the junction kept 3 bases outside the gene matches. The CDR3 covers 15 residues. Germline V gene data show CDR1 as SGHRS and CDR2 as YFSETQ. TCR beta libraries were prepared from cDNA with unique molecular identifiers. Yield was around 500,000 cDNA molecules from 1 to 10 million T cells. From the PCR reads, TCRdb called clonotypes with MiXCR, one entry per CDR3 protein. In the table there are more than 500,000 distinct CDR3 sequences, around a third of which are singletons. This TCR was recovered from a girl younger than 18 with multiple sclerosis. Sequencing was performed on blood. This chain joins TRBV5-1 and TRBJ2-3; the match to TRBD1 covers 10 bases. The CDR3 nucleotides are TGCGCCAGCAGCTTGGACGGACAGGGGGTAGATACGCAGTATTTT. It codes for CASSLDGQGVDTQYF.